Below, one T cell receptor beta chain is given with its context. This sample is drawn from a study of control samples from healthy donors and cancer patients. V lost 6 bases, J lost 6 bases, and 11 bases lay in between. Germline V gene sequence: CDR1 SNHLY, CDR2 FYNNEI. There are 12 residues in the CDR3. The table came from immunoSEQ multiplex PCR; TCRdb's copy has only in-frame clones and leaves some out. Among some 120,000 clones, more than 85% were seen once, and the ten largest hold about 1.5%. Sequenced: PBMCs. The receptor was derived from a man in his forties or fifties with head and neck cancer. The rearrangement joins TRBV2 to TRBJ1-1; a weak D match, TRBD1 (6 bases). The DNA for the CDR3 is TGTGCCAGCAGCGAGCAGGGGCCTGAAGCTTTCTTT. Its protein is CASSEQGPEAFF.